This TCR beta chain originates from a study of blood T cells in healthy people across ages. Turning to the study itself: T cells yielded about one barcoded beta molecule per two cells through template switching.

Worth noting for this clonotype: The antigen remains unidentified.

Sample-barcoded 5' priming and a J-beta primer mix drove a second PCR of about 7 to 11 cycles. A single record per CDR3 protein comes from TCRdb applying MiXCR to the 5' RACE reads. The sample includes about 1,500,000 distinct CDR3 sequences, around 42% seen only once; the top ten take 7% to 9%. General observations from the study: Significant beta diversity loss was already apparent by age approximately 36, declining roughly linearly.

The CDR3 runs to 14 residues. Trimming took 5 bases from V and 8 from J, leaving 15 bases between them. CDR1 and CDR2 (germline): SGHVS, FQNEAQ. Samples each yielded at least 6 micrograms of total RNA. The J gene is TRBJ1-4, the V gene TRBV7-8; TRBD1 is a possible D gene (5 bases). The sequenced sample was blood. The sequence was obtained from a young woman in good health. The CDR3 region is CASSPDIGTEKLFF. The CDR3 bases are TGTGCCAGCAGCCCTGACATCGGGACGGAAAAACTGTTTTTT.